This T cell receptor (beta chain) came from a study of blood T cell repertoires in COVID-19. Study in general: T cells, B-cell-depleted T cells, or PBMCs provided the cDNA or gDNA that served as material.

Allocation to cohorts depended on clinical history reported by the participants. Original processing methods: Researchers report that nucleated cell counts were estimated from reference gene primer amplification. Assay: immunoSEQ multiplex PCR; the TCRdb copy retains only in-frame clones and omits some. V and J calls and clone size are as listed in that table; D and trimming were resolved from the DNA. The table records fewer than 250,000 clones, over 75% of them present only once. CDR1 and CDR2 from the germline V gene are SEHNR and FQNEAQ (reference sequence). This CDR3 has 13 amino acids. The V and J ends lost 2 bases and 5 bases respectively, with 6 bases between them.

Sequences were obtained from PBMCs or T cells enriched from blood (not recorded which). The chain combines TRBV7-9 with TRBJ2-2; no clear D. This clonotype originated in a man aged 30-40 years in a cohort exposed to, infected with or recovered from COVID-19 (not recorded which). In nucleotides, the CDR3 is TGTGCCAGCAGCTTAATTCTGACCGGGGAGCTGTTTTTT. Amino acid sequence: CASSLILTGELFF.